The subject of this entry is one TCR beta chain. The antigen this receptor binds is unknown. Base qualities were left out, and no much larger clone turns up one base away. Counted from cysteine to phenylalanine, this CDR3 has 13 amino acids. Solely the CDR3 DNA is kept, with 39 bases framed from the first base. The V and J ends are trimmed by 3 bases and 6 bases, leaving 9 bases between them. CDR1 and CDR2 are drawn from the germline V gene (reference sequence): MNHEY, SMNVEV. The data belong to a study of technical replicates of blood from a few donors (dated by TCRdb to 2016 to 2017). The library was obtained by the immunoSEQ multiplex PCR assay. TCRdb took over this immuneACCESS table, retaining in-frame rearrangements with V and J assigned. Such tables are incomplete; in checked studies, under half of the missing clones stem from an unresolved V gene, and the remainder is unexplained. The table for this sample lists 74,000 or so clones; over 90% of them were counted only once. Under 0.5% of the sample belongs to the ten largest clones.

This sequence was found in a human donor in good health. The chain is made from TRBV27 and TRBJ2-1, with a tentative D gene TRBD1 over 6 matching bases. Sequencing was carried out using T cells isolated from PBMCs. CDR3 region: CASSFSRGNEQFF. The DNA reads as follows: TGTGCCAGCAGTTTCTCCAGGGGCAATGAGCAGTTCTTC.